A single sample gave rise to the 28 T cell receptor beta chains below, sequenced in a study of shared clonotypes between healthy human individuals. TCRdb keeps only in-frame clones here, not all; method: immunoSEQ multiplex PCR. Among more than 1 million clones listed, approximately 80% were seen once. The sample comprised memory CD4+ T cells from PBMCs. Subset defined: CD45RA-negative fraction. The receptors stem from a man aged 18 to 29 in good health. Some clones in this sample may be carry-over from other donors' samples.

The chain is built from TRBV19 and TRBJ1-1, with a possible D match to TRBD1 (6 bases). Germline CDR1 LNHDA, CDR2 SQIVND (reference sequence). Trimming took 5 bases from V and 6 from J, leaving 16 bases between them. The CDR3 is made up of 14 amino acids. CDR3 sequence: CASSSQGFGAEAFF. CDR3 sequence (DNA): TGTGCCAGTAGTTCACAGGGTTTTGGCGCTGAAGCTTTCTTT. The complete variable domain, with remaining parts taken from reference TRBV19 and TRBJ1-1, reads DGGITQSPKYLFRKEGQNVTLSCEQNLNHDAMYWYRQDPGQGLRLIYYSQIVNDFQKGDIAEGYSVSREKKESFPLTVTSAQKNPTAFYLCASSSQGFGAEAFFGQGTRLTVV.

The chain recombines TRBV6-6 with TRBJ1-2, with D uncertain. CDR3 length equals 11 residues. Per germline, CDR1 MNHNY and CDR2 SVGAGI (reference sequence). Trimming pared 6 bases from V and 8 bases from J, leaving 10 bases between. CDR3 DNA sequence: TGTGCCAGCAGGTCCTCGGGGGGCTACACCTTC. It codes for CASRSSGGYTF.

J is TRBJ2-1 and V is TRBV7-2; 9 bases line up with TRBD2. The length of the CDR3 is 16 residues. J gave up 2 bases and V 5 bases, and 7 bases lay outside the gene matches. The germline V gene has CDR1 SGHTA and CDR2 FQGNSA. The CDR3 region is CASSQLAGLPYNEQFF. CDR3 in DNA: TGTGCCAGCAGCCAACTAGCGGGCCTTCCCTACAATGAGCAGTTCTTC.

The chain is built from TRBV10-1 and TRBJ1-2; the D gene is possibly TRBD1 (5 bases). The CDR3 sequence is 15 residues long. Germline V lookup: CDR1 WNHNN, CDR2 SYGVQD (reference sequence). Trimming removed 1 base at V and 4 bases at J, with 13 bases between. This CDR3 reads CASSEFRDYRYGYTF. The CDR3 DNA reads TGCGCCAGCAGTGAGTTCCGGGACTACCGCTATGGCTACACCTTC.

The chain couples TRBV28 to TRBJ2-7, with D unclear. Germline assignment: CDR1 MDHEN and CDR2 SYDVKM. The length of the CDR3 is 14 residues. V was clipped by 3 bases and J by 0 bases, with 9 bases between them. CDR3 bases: TGTGCCAGCAGTTTTATCCGCCGCTCCTACGAGCAGTACTTC. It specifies CASSFIRRSYEQYF.

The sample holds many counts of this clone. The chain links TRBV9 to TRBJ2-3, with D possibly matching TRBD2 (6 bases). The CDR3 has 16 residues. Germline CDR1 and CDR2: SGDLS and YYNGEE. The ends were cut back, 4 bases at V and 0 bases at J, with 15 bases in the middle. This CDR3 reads CASSLAGGTSTDTQYF. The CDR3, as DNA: TGTGCCAGCAGCCTAGCTGGCGGGACTAGCACAGATACGCAGTATTTT.

The CDR3, as DNA: TGTGCCAGCTCACCAGCCGGGGGCGTGTATTACGAGCAGTACTTC. Amino acids: CASSPAGGVYYEQYF. V and J are TRBV18 and TRBJ2-7, with D perhaps TRBD1 or TRBD2 (6 bases each). Deletions cut 2 bases from V and 4 bases from J, with 15 bases between. The CDR3 spans 15 residues. The germline CDR1 and CDR2 sequences are KGHSH and LQKENI. The entire variable domain, with the rest obtained from reference TRBV18 and TRBJ2-7, is as follows: NAGVMQNPRHLVRRRGQEARLRCSPMKGHSHVYWYRQLPEEGLKFMVYLQKENIIDESGMPKERFSAEFPKEGPSILRIQQVVRGDSAAYFCASSPAGGVYYEQYFGPGTRLTVT.

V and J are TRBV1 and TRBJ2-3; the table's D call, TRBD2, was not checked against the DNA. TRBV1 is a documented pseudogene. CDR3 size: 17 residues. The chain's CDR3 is CTSSQVSLRESTDTQYF. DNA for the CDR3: TGCACCAGCAGCCAAGTTAGCCTTCGGGAGAGCACAGATACGCAGTATTTT.

The CDR3 DNA sequence: TGCGCCAGCAGCCAAGCTAGGACCCGAGAGTGGGAGCAGTACTTC. Protein: CASSQARTREWEQYF. The chain employs TRBV4-1 and TRBJ2-7; D unresolved. V was shortened by 1 base and J by 7 bases, with 17 bases between the two germline ends. CDR3 length equals 15 residues. Germline V CDR1 and CDR2: MGHRA, YSYEKL.

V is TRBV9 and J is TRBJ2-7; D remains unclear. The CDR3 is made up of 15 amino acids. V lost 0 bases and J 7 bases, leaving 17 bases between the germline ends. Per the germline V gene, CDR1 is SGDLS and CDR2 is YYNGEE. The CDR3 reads CASSVAPDPSEEQYF. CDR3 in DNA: TGTGCCAGCAGCGTAGCCCCTGATCCCTCGGAGGAGCAGTACTTC.

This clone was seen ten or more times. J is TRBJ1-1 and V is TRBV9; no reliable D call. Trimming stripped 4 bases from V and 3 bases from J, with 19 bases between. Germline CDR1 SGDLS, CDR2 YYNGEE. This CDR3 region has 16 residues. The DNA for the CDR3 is TGTGCCAGCAGCTCCCGTATGCGGGGTGGGGACACTGAAGCTTTCTTT. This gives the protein CASSSRMRGGDTEAFF.

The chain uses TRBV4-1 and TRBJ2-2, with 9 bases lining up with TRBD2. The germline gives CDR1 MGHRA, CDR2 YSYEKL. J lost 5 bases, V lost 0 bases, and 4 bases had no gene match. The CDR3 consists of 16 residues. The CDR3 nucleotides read TGCGCCAGCAGCCAAGATGGCGGGAGGGGGACCGGGGAGCTGTTTTTT. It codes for CASSQDGGRGTGELFF.

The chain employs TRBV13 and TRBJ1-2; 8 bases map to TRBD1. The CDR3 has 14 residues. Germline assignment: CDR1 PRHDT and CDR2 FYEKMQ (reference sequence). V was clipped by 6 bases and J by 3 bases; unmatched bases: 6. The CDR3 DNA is TGTGCCAGCAGACGGGCAGGGGGCCACTATGGCTACACCTTC. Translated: CASRRAGGHYGYTF.

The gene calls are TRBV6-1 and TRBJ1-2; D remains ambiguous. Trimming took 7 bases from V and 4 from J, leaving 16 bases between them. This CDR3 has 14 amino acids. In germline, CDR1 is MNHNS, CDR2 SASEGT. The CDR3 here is CASNPSVASYGYTF. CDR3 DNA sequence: TGTGCCAGCAATCCTTCCGTTGCATCCTATGGCTACACCTTC.

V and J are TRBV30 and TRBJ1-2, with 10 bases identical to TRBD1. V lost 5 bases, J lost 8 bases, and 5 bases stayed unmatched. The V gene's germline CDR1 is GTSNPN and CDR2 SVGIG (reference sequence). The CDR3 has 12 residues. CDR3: CAWDGQGGGYTF. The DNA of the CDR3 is TGTGCCTGGGACGGACAGGGGGGAGGCTACACCTTC. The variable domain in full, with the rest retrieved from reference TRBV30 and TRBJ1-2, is SQTIHQWPATLVQPVGSPLSLECTVEGTSNPNLYWYRQAAGRGLQLLFYSVGIGQISSEVPQNLSASRPQDRQFILSSKKLLLSDSGFYLCAWDGQGGGYTFGSGTRLTVV.

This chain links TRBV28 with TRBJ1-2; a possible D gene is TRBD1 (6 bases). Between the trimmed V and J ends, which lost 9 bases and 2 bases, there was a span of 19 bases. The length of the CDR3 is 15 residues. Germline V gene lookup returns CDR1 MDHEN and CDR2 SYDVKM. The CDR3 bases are TGTGCCAGTTTTGGTACAGGGCTACCAAACTATGGCTACACCTTC. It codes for CASFGTGLPNYGYTF.

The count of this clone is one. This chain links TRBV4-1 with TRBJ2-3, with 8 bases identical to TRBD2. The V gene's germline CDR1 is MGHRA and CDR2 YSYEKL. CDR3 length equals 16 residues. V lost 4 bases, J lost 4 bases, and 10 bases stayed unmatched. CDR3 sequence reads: CASSPREGGSADTQYF. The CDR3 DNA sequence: TGCGCCAGCAGCCCCCGGGAGGGCGGGTCGGCAGATACGCAGTATTTT.

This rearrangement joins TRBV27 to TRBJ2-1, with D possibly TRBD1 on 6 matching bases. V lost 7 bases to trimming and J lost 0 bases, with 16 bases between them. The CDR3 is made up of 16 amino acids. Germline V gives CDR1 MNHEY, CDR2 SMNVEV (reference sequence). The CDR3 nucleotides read TGTGCCAGCACCACTAAGGGGGAACACTCCTACAATGAGCAGTTCTTC. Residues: CASTTKGEHSYNEQFF.

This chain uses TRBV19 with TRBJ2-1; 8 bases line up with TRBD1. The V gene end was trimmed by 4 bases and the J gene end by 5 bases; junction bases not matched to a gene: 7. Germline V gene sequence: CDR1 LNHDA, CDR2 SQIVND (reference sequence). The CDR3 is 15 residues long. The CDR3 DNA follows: TGTGCCAGTAGTACCCCCCAGGGGGCACACAATGAGCAGTTCTTC. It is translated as CASSTPQGAHNEQFF.

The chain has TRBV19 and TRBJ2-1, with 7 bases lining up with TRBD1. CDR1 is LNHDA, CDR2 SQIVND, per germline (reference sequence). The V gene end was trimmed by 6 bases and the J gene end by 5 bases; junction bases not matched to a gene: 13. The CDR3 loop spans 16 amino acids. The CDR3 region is CASRGSGTESNNEQFF. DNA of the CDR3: TGTGCCAGTAGGGGGTCGGGGACAGAAAGTAACAATGAGCAGTTCTTC.

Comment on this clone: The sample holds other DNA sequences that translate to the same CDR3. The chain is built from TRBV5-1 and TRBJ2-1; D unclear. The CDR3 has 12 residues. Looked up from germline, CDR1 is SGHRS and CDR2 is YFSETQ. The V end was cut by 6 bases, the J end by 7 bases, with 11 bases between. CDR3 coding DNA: TGCGCCAGCAATGGGCAGTCTAATGAGCAGTTCTTC. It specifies CASNGQSNEQFF.

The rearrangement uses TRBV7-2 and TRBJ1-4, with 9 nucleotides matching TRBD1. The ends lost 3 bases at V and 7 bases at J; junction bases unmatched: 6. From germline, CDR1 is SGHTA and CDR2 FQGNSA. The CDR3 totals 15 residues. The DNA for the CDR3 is TGTGCCAGCAGCTTTACAGGGGGCGCGGGTGAAAAACTGTTTTTT. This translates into CASSFTGGAGEKLFF.

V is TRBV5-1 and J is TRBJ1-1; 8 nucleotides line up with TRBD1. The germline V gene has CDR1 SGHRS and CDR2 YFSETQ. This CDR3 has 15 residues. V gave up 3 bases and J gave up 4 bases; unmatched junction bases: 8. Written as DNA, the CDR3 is TGCGCCAGCAGCTCGGGACAGGCAGGGAGCACTGAAGCTTTCTTT. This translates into CASSSGQAGSTEAFF.

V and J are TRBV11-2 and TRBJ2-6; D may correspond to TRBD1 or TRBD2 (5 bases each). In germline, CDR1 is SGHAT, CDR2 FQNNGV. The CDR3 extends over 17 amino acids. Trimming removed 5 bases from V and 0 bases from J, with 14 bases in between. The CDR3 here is CASSAGTSFSGANVLTF. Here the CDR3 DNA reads TGTGCCAGCAGCGCCGGGACGTCTTTCTCTGGGGCCAACGTCCTGACTTTC.

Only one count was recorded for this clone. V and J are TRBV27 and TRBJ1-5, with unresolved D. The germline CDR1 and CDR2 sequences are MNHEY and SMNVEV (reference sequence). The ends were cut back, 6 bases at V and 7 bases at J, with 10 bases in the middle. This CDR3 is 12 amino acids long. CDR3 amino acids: CASSLTGQPQHF. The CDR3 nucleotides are TGTGCCAGCAGCCTTACTGGGCAGCCCCAGCATTTT.

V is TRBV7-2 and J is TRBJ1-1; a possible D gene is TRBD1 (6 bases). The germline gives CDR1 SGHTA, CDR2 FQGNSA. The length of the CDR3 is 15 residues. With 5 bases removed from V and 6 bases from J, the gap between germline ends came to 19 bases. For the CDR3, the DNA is TGTGCCAGCAGCCGATCCCTGACAGAGGGGGCTGAAGCTTTCTTT. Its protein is CASSRSLTEGAEAFF.

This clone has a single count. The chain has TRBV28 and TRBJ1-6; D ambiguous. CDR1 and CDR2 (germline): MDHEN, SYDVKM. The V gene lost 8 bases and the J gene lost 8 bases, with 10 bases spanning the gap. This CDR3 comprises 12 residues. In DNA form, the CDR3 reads TGTGCCAGCGCCTCCTGGGATTCACCCCTCCACTTT. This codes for CASASWDSPLHF.

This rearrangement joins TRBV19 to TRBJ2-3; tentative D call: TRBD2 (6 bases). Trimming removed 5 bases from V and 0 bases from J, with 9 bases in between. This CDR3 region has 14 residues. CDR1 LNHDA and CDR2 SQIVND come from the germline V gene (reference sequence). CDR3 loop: CASSREISTDTQYF. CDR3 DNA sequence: TGTGCCAGTAGTCGGGAGATAAGCACAGATACGCAGTATTTT.